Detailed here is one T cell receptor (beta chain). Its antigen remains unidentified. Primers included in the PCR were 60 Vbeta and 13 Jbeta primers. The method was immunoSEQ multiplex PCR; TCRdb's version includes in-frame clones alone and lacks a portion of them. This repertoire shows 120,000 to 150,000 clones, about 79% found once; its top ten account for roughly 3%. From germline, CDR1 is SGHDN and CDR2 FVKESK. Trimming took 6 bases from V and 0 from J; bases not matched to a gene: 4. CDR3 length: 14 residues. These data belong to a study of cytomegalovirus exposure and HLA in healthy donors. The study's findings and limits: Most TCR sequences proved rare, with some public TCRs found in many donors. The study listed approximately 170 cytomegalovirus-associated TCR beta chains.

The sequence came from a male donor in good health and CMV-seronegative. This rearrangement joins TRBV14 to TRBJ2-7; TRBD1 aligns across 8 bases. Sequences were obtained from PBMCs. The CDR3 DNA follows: TGTGCCAGCAGAGGGACAGGTATCTCCTACGAGCAGTACTTC. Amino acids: CASRGTGISYEQYF.